The source of this T cell receptor beta chain is a study of T cells in Graves' hyperthyroidism and ophthalmopathy (dated by TCRdb to about 2019). The study in broad terms: Peripheral blood samples were taken at initial diagnosis, before any treatment was given. TCR V-J signatures able to tell the groups apart were searched for in a discovery cohort of some 97 patients, of whom approximately 40 had Graves' ophthalmopathy and 55 to 65 had stable Graves' hyperthyroidism. An independent validation cohort of under 20 hyperthyroidism patients and 17 patients who later progressed to ophthalmopathy tested prospective prediction of ophthalmopathy. For training and testing, the 80 to 100 patients in the discovery cohort were randomly divided in a 7:3 ratio. Thyroid tissue and blood T-cell repertoires from six Graves' hyperthyroidism patients were also compared in the study. Following sampling, methimazole starting at 30 mg daily was given to hyperthyroidism patients, and high-dose intravenous methylprednisolone was given to ophthalmopathy patients. The paper reports TCR Vbeta CDR3 sequencing of over 130 peripheral blood samples: under 45 ophthalmopathy, approximately 74 hyperthyroidism and approximately 17 progressor patients.

On the study overall, not on this receptor specifically: Ophthalmopathy was separated from stable hyperthyroidism by a 13 V-J signature model, with just over 85% sensitivity and just over 81% specificity obtained in cross-validation and 80%/75% obtained in testing. Blood samples also contained most of the expanded thyroid clonotypes (frequency above 0.001), which suggests that blood repertoires may reflect thyroid immune responses. During validation, the model predicted progression to ophthalmopathy a median of about 5.9 months ahead of onset, with around 71% sensitivity and less than 85% specificity. No statistical method was used to fix the sample size in advance, and group allocation was not hidden from the investigators.

Moderately to severely active disease, a Clinical Activity Score of at least 3, a NOSPECS grade of at least 4, and a duration under 3 months were present in ophthalmopathy patients. Exclusion was applied to patients with uncontrolled infections, other autoimmune diseases, pregnancy or lactation. Diagnoses were based on clinical symptoms, serum thyroxine and TRAb, thyroid ultrasound and orbital computed tomography. Ficoll-Paque density gradient centrifugation was used to isolate PBMCs from about 10 ml of fresh peripheral blood. Trizol reagent was used to extract total RNA, and RNA quality was then checked on an Agilent 2100 Bioanalyzer. The CDR3 goes from the cysteine to the phenylalanine over 14 residues. CDR3 DNA is the only sequence kept; it has 42 bases, read in frame from the first base. The CDR1 and CDR2 encoded by the germline V gene are MNHEY and SVGEGT. Concerning this clonotype itself: What this receptor recognizes is not known. At one of its ends the junction is not consistent with the germline gene, which may arise from a read error.

The TCR beta CDR3 regions were amplified from the RNA transcripts. For the first round of RT-PCR on the TCR CDR3, the HTBI primer set was used together with the Qiagen OneStep RT-PCR kit. Libraries were constructed in a second round of multiplex PCR, after which size selection and purification were performed. Sequencing of the libraries was done on an Illumina HiSeq2000 using paired-end 100 bp reads. Processing in the source paper ran as follows. SOAPnuke was used to process the raw data, throwing out any read that contained adapters or uncalled bases, had a mean Phred below 15, or lacked an exact constant-primer or identifier match. High-quality paired reads were merged with COPE v1.2.5, and unique nucleotide sequences were defined as clonotypes. MiTCR v1.1 was used to align clonotypes to the IMGT TRBV, TRBD and TRBJ reference segments. Only V-J combinations with frequency above 0.0001, covering about 99% of repertoires, were analysed. A TCS score was defined as the ratio between F50 (clonal expansion) and ExV (chaos), using BLOSUM62-based TCRdist between CDR3 peptides within each V-J. Welch's t-statistics and random forest reduced 500 to 650 V-J features to 13, which were used in a naive Bayes classifier (R e1071). Starting from the raw public reads, TCRdb applied fastp trimming at Q25, assembled clones with MiXCR and retained in-frame beta chains. Every distinct CDR3 protein forms one entry, paired with its most common genes and DNA. TCRdb, rather than the study authors, made the V and J calls. Within this sample are over 400,000 distinct CDR3 sequences, with about 15% of them counted one time only. About 13% of the sample rests with the top ten.

Rearrangement joined TRBV6-2 or TRBV6-3 to TRBJ1-1; TRBD1 is a possible D gene, resting on 6 matching bases. Sample: blood. The TCR sequence derives from a man aged 18-30 years with Graves' ophthalmopathy. The CDR3 here reads CTSSVGQHNTEAFF. Here is the DNA: TGTACCAGCAGTGTAGGACAGCACAACACTGAAGCTTTCTTT.